The rows below give T cell receptor beta chains drawn from one sample of a study of shared clonotypes between healthy human individuals. Clones were read by immunoSEQ multiplex PCR, and TCRdb kept only the in-frame ones, dropping some. The data contain fewer than 700,000 clones, around 81% of them singletons. Sequenced: PBMCs. The receptors come from a woman between 40 and 55 years old in good health. Some clones in this sample may be carry-over from other donors' samples. Both conserved end residues are part of each CDR3. The D gene is left open where the match is weak. Some rows have no size entry. The others give once, few or many, or a class for an expanded clone.

v_gene	j_gene	d_gene	abundance	CDR3nt	CDR3aa
TRBV11-3	TRBJ1-5	.	.	TGTGCCAGCAGCTTATGTTCCCGGTCCAGGCGGGGTCAGCCCCAGCATTTT	CASSLCSRSRRGQPQHF
TRBV18	TRBJ2-1	TRBD2	.	TGTGCCAGCTCACCCAGGACTAGCGGGAGGGATGAGCAGTTCTTC	CASSPRTSGRDEQFF
TRBV30	TRBJ2-7	TRBD2	.	TGTGCCTGGAGCCAAAAAAAACTAGCGGCCATTTCCTACGAGCAGTACTTC	CAWSQKKLAAISYEQYF
TRBV28	TRBJ2-7	.	.	TGTGCCAGCAGCGGGTTTTCCTACGAGCAGTACTTC	CASSGFSYEQYF
TRBV19	TRBJ1-5	.	.	TGTGCCGGTTCCTCGGGAGTTGGCAATCAGCCCCAGCATTTT	CAGSSGVGNQPQHF
TRBV7-2	TRBJ2-6	.	.	TGTGCCAGCAGCGCGACACCCCCCTCTGGGGCCAACGTCCTGACTTTC	CASSATPPSGANVLTF
TRBV25-1	TRBJ2-7	.	.	TGTGCCAGCATTCAAACGGACTCCTACGAGCAGTACTTC	CASIQTDSYEQYF
TRBV7-9	TRBJ1-2	TRBD1	.	TGTGCCAGCAGCTATCGGGACAGCCTTCGTAGCTACACCTTC	CASSYRDSLRSYTF
TRBV28	TRBJ2-1	.	.	TGTGCCAGCACCCGTGGTGGGTGGGATGAGCAATTCTTC	CASTRGGWDEQFF
TRBV28	TRBJ2-7	.	.	TGTGCCAGCAGAAACCACAGGGTAAGGTACGAGCAGTACTTC	CASRNHRVRYEQYF
TRBV12-5	TRBJ1-2	TRBD1	.	TGTGCTAGTGGTTTGGAAGCTCCAGGGGGCGGTGGCTACACCTTC	CASGLEAPGGGGYTF
TRBV27	TRBJ2-3	.	few	TGTGCCAGCACGAGGACACCCACAGATACGCAGTATTTT	CASTRTPTDTQYF
TRBV29-1	TRBJ1-1	.	.	TGCAGCGACACCTCGGGGGTTGGGAACACTGAAGCTTTCTTT	CSDTSGVGNTEAFF
TRBV19	TRBJ2-1	TRBD1	.	TGTGCCAGTAAGGGACAGATAGACTACAATGAGCAGTTCTTC	CASKGQIDYNEQFF
TRBV30	TRBJ1-1	.	.	TGTGCCTGGAGTGCCGGGGGCGATGAATCCATGAACACTGAAGCTTTCTTT	CAWSAGGDESMNTEAFF
TRBV20-1	TRBJ2-4	.	few	TGCAGTGGGGGCGGGGAAGAGGTTCAGTACTTC	CSGGGEEVQYF
TRBV19	TRBJ1-1	.	.	TGTGCCAGTAGTATAGCAGGGGCCTATACTGAAGCTTTCTTT	CASSIAGAYTEAFF
TRBV10-3	TRBJ2-2	.	.	TGTGCCATCGGGCGGGGCACCGGGGAGCTGTTTTTT	CAIGRGTGELFF
TRBV5-1	TRBJ1-1	TRBD1	.	TGCGCCAGCAGCCAGAATGCTAAGACAGGGAGGAACACTGAAGCTTTCTTT	CASSQNAKTGRNTEAFF
TRBV6-7	TRBJ2-7	.	.	TGTGCCAGCAGTGACGTAGAGGACTACCCGGAGCAGTACTTC	CASSDVEDYPEQYF
TRBV19	TRBJ2-7	.	.	TGTGCCAGTACCGCTTCCCCCGGGACCCACCGCCCCTACGAGCAGTACTTC	CASTASPGTHRPYEQYF
TRBV9	TRBJ2-7	.	.	TGTGCCAGCAGCGTAGCTGGTGGGACACACTTTAACGCCTACGAGCAGTACTTC	CASSVAGGTHFNAYEQYF
TRBV7-9	TRBJ2-5	.	.	TGTGCCAGCAGCACTAGGACTGGCCAAGGAGAGACCCAGTACTTC	CASSTRTGQGETQYF
TRBV2	TRBJ2-3	.	.	TGTGCCAGCCTGACGGAAGATCAGAGCACAGATACGCAGTATTTT	CASLTEDQSTDTQYF
TRBV2	TRBJ2-3	.	.	TGTGCCAGCAGATCGGGGACCACAGATACGCAGTATTTT	CASRSGTTDTQYF
TRBV2	TRBJ2-1	TRBD2	.	TGTGCCAGCAGGACGTCACAGGGTCCGGGACTAGCGGCCTACAATGAGCAGTTCTTC	CASRTSQGPGLAAYNEQFF
TRBV27	TRBJ2-7	TRBD1	.	TGTGCCAGCAGTTTCCAGGGGGCGCGGGAGCAGTACTTC	CASSFQGAREQYF
TRBV5-4	TRBJ2-3	.	.	TGTGCCAGCAGCCAGCTTGGAACGGTCACAGATACGCAGTATTTT	CASSQLGTVTDTQYF
TRBV28	TRBJ1-2	.	.	TGTGCCAGCAGTCCCAGGACCTATGGCTACACCTTC	CASSPRTYGYTF
TRBV28	TRBJ1-2	.	.	TGTGCCAGCAGCAGATTAACAGGGTATGGCTACACCTTC	CASSRLTGYGYTF
TRBV18	TRBJ2-7	TRBD2	.	TGTGCCAGCTCCAAGCGGGATTCCTACGAGCAGTACTTC	CASSKRDSYEQYF
TRBV7-2	TRBJ1-2	.	.	TGTGCCAGCAGCTTAGCCCCATCGAATCGTAGGGGAAGTGATGGCTACACCTTC	CASSLAPSNRRGSDGYTF
TRBV4-1	TRBJ2-6	.	.	TGCGCCAGCAGCCACCCGGTGGGTGGCGGGGCCAACGTCCTGACTTTC	CASSHPVGGGANVLTF
TRBV9	TRBJ1-3	TRBD1	few	TGTGCCAGCAGCCTGGGACAGGGGATTGGAAACACCATATATTTT	CASSLGQGIGNTIYF
TRBV28	TRBJ2-1	TRBD2	.	TGTGCCAGCAGCCCGGGACTAGCGGGAGGGCCCCGTTTCTATGAGCAGTTCTTC	CASSPGLAGGPRFYEQFF